This T cell receptor beta chain appears in the sequencing data of a study of blood T cell repertoires in COVID-19. Study-wide context: COVID-19 samples from acute and convalescent phases originated in the United States, Italy and Spain. T cells, B-cell-depleted T cells, or PBMCs provided the cDNA or gDNA that served as material.

Using immunoSEQ multiplex PCR, the repertoire was profiled, and TCRdb retains in-frame clones only, with some absent. The sample contains 40,000 or so clones, approximately 93% of which appear only once. The CDR3 covers 17 residues. The chain has TRBV1 and TRBJ2-2; the DNA was not used to check the table's D call, TRBD1. TRBV1 is a documented pseudogene. The sample comprised peripheral blood. The receptor was derived from a man between 45 and 60 years old with active COVID-19. The CDR3, as DNA: TGCACCAGCAGCCCCAAAGGGGCAGGGTGCCCCACCGGGGAGCTGTTTTTT. Encoded protein: CTSSPKGAGCPTGELFF.